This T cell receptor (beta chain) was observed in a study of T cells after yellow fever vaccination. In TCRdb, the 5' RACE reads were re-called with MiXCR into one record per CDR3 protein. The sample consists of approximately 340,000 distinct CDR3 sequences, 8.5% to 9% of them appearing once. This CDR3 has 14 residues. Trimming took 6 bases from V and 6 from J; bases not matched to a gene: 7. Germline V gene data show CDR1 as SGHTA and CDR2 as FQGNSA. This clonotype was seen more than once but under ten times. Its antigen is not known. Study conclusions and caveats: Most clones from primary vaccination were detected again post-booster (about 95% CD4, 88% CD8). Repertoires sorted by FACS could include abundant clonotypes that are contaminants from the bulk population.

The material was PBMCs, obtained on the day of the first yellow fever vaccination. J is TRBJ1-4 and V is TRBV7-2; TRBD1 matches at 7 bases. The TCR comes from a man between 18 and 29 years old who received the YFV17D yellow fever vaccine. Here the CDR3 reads CASRQTGMDEKLFF. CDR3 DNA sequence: TGTGCCAGCAGGCAGACAGGGATGGATGAAAAACTGTTTTTT.